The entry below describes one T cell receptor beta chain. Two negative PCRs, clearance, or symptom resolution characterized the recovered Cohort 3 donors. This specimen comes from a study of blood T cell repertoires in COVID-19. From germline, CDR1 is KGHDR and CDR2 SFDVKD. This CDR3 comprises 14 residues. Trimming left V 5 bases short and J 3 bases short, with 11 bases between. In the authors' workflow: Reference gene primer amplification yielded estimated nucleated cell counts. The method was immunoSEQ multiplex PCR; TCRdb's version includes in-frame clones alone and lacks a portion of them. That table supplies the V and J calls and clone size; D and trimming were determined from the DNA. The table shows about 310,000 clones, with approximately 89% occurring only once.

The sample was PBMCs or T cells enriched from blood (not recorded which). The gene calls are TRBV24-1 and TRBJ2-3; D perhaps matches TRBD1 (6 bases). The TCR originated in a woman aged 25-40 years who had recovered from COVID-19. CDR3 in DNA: TGTGCCACCAGTGGCCTGGGGGCTACAGATACGCAGTATTTT. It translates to CATSGLGATDTQYF.